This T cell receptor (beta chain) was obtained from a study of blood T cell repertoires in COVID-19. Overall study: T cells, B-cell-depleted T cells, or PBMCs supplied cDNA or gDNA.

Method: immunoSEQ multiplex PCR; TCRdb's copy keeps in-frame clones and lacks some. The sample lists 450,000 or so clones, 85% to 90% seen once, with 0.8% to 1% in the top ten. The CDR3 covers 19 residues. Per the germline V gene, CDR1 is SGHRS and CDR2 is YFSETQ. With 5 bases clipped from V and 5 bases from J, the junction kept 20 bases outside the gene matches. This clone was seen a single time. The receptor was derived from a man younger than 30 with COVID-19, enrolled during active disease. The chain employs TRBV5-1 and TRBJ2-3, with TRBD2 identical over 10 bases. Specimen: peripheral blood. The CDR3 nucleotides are TGCGCCAGCAGAGTCACTTCAGGGTTTCTAGCGGGGGACAAAGATACGCAGTATTTT. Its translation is CASRVTSGFLAGDKDTQYF. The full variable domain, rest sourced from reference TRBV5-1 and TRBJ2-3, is KAGVTQTPRYLIKTRGQQVTLSCSPISGHRSVSWYQQTPGQGLQFLFEYFSETQRNKGNFPGRFSGRQFSNSRSEMNVSTLELGDSALYLCASRVTSGFLAGDKDTQYFGPGTRLTVL.